The next 5 T cell receptor beta chains were all read from a single sample in a study of cytomegalovirus exposure and HLA in healthy donors. The PCR had 60 Vbeta and 13 Jbeta primers. Profiled with immunoSEQ multiplex PCR; TCRdb holds only in-frame clones, not every one. The sample has about 67,000 clones, about 82% seen once; the top ten hold roughly 2.9%. Source material: PBMCs. These receptors originate from a woman in her 30s in good health and CMV-seronegative.

The rearrangement links TRBV14 to TRBJ2-7; TRBD1 agrees at 10 bases. CDR3 length equals 15 residues. J lost 2 bases, V lost 4 bases, and 5 bases had no gene match. Germline V gene data show CDR1 as SGHDN and CDR2 as FVKESK. The CDR3 DNA reads TGTGCCAGCAGCCGCCTCGGACAGGGGGCCTACGAGCAGTACTTC. Its protein is CASSRLGQGAYEQYF.

J is TRBJ2-3 and V is TRBV28; the D gene is possibly TRBD2 (6 bases). Trimming took 2 bases from V and 6 from J, leaving 15 bases between them. This CDR3 has 15 amino acids. Germline loops: CDR1 MDHEN, CDR2 SYDVKM. The CDR3: CASSLGGAGRDTQYF. Written as DNA, the CDR3 is TGTGCCAGCAGTTTAGGCGGTGCGGGGCGGGATACGCAGTATTTT.

The V call is TRBV9, the J call TRBJ1-4; 8 bases line up with TRBD1. The V segment lost 2 bases and the J segment 0 bases; nucleotides outside the gene matches: 15. This CDR3 comprises 20 residues. Looked up from germline, CDR1 is SGDLS and CDR2 is YYNGEE. The CDR3 reads CASSVLPWGTGATTNEKLFF. Written as DNA, the CDR3 is TGTGCCAGCAGCGTCCTTCCCTGGGGGACAGGTGCCACAACTAATGAAAAACTGTTTTTT.

The CDR3 reads CASSLAQGTNEKLFF. CDR3 DNA sequence: TGTGCCAGCAGCCTGGCCCAGGGCACAAATGAAAAACTGTTTTTT. V is TRBV7-6 and J is TRBJ1-4; D is perhaps TRBD1 (5 bases). The germline V and J ends were trimmed by 5 bases and 5 bases, with 15 bases remaining between them. Germline V lookup: CDR1 SGHVS, CDR2 FNYEAQ. The CDR3 has 15 residues.

The V and J genes are TRBV6-5 and TRBJ1-1; a weak D match, TRBD1 (6 bases). The CDR3 loop spans 13 amino acids. The ends were cut back, 2 bases at V and 4 bases at J, with 8 bases in the middle. Germline V CDR1 and CDR2: MNHEY, SVGAGI. The CDR3 loop reads CASSYVGGTEAFF. CDR3 coding DNA: TGTGCCAGCAGTTACGTAGGGGGCACTGAAGCTTTCTTT.